One sample yielded the 3 T cell receptor beta chains listed below, sequenced in a study of shared clonotypes between healthy human individuals. TCRdb's table, derived via immunoSEQ multiplex PCR, lists solely in-frame clones and lacks some. Of over 850,000 clones in the sample, 75% to 80% were seen once. Sequenced: memory CD4+ T cells from PBMCs. The subset denotes: CD45RA-negative fraction. These receptor sequences come from a young man in good health. Some clones in this sample may be carry-over from other donors' samples.

Worth noting for this clone: In the same sample, other DNA sequences code for this CDR3. The rearrangement links TRBV9 to TRBJ2-5, with a tentative D call TRBD1 (6 bases). This CDR3 contains 13 residues. Germline lookup yields CDR1 SGDLS and CDR2 YYNGEE. Trimming pared 5 bases from V and 1 base from J, leaving 9 bases between. This CDR3 is CASSLRGQETQYF. Here the CDR3 DNA reads TGTGCCAGCAGTCTCAGGGGCCAAGAGACCCAGTACTTC.

The chain joins TRBV28 to TRBJ2-1; no definite D call. CDR1 is MDHEN and CDR2 is SYDVKM in the germline V gene. CDR3 length: 14 residues. Trimming cost V 2 bases and J 1 base, with 6 bases left between them. The CDR3 loop reads CASSLTLSYNEQFF. In DNA, the CDR3 is TGTGCCAGCAGTTTAACTCTTTCCTACAATGAGCAGTTCTTC.

The genes are TRBV7-2 and TRBJ2-1; 16 positions match TRBD2. The ends lost 6 bases at V and 15 bases at J; junction bases unmatched: 17. The germline gives CDR1 SGHTA, CDR2 FQGNSA. This CDR3 is built from 17 residues. This CDR3 is CASRTGLAGGRNVRLFF. CDR3 DNA: TGTGCCAGCAGGACGGGACTAGCGGGAGGGAGGAATGTGAGGTTGTTCTTC. Full variable domain (rest looked up from reference TRBV7-2 and TRBJ2-1): GAGVSQSPSNKVTEKGKDVELRCDPISGHTALYWYRQSLGQGLEFLIYFQGNSAPDKSGLPSDRFSAERTGGSVSTLTIQRTQQEDSAVYLCASRTGLAGGRNVRLFFGPGTRLTVL.